A single sample is the source of the 30 T cell receptor beta chains below, sequenced in a study of blood T cell repertoires in COVID-19. Repertoires were generated with immunoSEQ multiplex PCR, while TCRdb's copy carries only in-frame clones and drops some. The sample has roughly 99,000 clones; 75% to 95% are singletons. The sample comprised peripheral blood. These receptors were collected from a woman aged 25 to 45 with acute or convalescent COVID-19.

This rearrangement joins TRBV28 to TRBJ1-2; unclear D gene. V lost 3 bases and J 2 bases, leaving 10 bases between the germline ends. The CDR3 covers 14 residues. In germline, CDR1 is MDHEN, CDR2 SYDVKM. The CDR3 nucleotides read TGTGCCAGCAGTTTCGGACTTAGGAACTATGGCTACACCTTC. Translated: CASSFGLRNYGYTF.

The V and J genes are TRBV27 and TRBJ2-5; D unclear. The length of the CDR3 is 14 residues. CDR1 and CDR2 from the germline V gene are MNHEY and SMNVEV (reference sequence). The germline V and J ends were trimmed by 0 bases and 0 bases, with 5 bases remaining between them. The CDR3 spells CASSLSHNQETQYF. CDR3 sequence (DNA): TGTGCCAGCAGTTTATCGCACAACCAAGAGACCCAGTACTTC.

This chain joins TRBV3-1 (or the pseudogene TRBV3-2) and TRBJ1-1; 7 bases line up with TRBD1. The germline V gene has CDR1 LGHDT and CDR2 YNNKEL (reference sequence). V shed 7 bases and J 9 bases; nucleotides not matched to a gene: 11. CDR3 length equals 13 residues. CDR3 bases: TGTGCCAGCACCGCAACAGGGACAGCTAAAGCTTTCTTT. As protein: CASTATGTAKAFF.

This clone was seen a few times. The gene calls are TRBV9 and TRBJ2-3; 9 bases map to TRBD2. The CDR3 extends over 14 amino acids. Germline assignment: CDR1 SGDLS and CDR2 YYNGEE. With 5 bases clipped from V and 1 base from J, the junction kept 2 bases outside the gene matches. This CDR3 is CASSLAGRTDTQYF. The CDR3 region has the DNA TGTGCCAGCAGTCTAGCGGGGCGCACAGATACGCAGTATTTT.

The chain is built from TRBV6-2 or TRBV6-3 and TRBJ1-5; 10 bases align to TRBD1. This CDR3 spans 17 amino acids. Looked up from germline, CDR1 is MNHEY and CDR2 is SVGEGT. V was pared by 0 bases and J by 5 bases, with 7 bases of the junction left unmatched. The CDR3 DNA is TGTGCCAGCAGTTACTCGCACACGGGACAGGGGTATCAGCCCCAGCATTTT. Encoded protein: CASSYSHTGQGYQPQHF.

This chain joins TRBV11-3 and TRBJ1-2; D may be TRBD1 (6 bases). The CDR3 runs to 15 residues. Germline values: CDR1 SGHNT, CDR2 YENEEA. Trimming cost V 3 bases and J 4 bases, with 15 bases left between them. This CDR3 reads CASSFGGAWGYGYTF. As DNA, the CDR3 is TGTGCCAGCAGCTTTGGGGGGGCCTGGGGCTATGGCTACACCTTC.

J is TRBJ2-3 and V is TRBV5-1; 10 nucleotides agree with TRBD2. After removal of 0 bases from V and 2 bases from J, the junction contained 3 bases not matched to a gene. Germline values: CDR1 SGHRS, CDR2 YFSETQ. The CDR3 runs 16 residues. The CDR3: CASSLAGTSVTDTQYF. As DNA, the CDR3 is TGCGCCAGCAGCTTGGCCGGGACTAGCGTCACAGATACGCAGTATTTT.

CDR3 DNA: TGTGCCAGCAGCGCCGGGACACTTGGTACTCAGCCCCAGCATTTT. It codes for CASSAGTLGTQPQHF. This rearrangement joins TRBV11-2 to TRBJ1-5; D is possibly TRBD1 (6 bases). This CDR3 is 15 amino acids long. Between the trimmed V and J ends, which lost 5 bases and 6 bases, there was a span of 17 bases. The germline V gene encodes CDR1 SGHAT and CDR2 FQNNGV.

V gene TRBV4-3 combines with J gene TRBJ2-1; TRBD2 is a possible D gene (6 bases). Germline loops: CDR1 LGHNA, CDR2 YSLEER. The CDR3 is 15 amino acids. V shed 2 bases and J shed 7 bases, with 15 bases lying between them. The CDR3 loop is CASSQQAGSENEQFF. CDR3 DNA: TGCGCCAGCAGCCAACAAGCCGGGAGTGAAAATGAGCAGTTCTTC.

The gene calls are TRBV27 and TRBJ2-3, with 13 positions matching TRBD2. Losses at the gene ends were 5 bases for V and 0 bases for J; bases not matched to a gene: 14. From germline, CDR1 is MNHEY and CDR2 SMNVEV (reference sequence). The CDR3 is 20 residues long. CDR3 region: CASSPIPPGLAGTSTDTQYF. The CDR3 DNA reads as TGTGCCAGCAGTCCTATACCTCCGGGACTAGCGGGGACAAGCACAGATACGCAGTATTTT.

The chain couples TRBV28 to TRBJ1-5, with a possible D match to TRBD1 (5 bases). CDR1 MDHEN and CDR2 SYDVKM come from the germline V gene. Trimming removed 5 bases at V and 0 bases at J, with 11 bases between. The CDR3 is made up of 15 amino acids. The CDR3 DNA reads as TGTGCCAGCAGTCGGAGGGGTTATAGCAATCAGCCCCAGCATTTT. Translation gives CASSRRGYSNQPQHF.

The chain has TRBV19 and TRBJ1-2; D ambiguous. This CDR3 is 12 amino acids long. Germline-derived CDR1 and CDR2 are LNHDA and SQIVND (reference sequence). Deletions cut 5 bases from V and 3 bases from J, with 7 bases between. The CDR3 DNA follows: TGTGCCAGTAGTTATCGGGACTATGGCTACACCTTC. Translating gives CASSYRDYGYTF.

The rearrangement links TRBV11-2 to TRBJ2-1, with D perhaps TRBD2 (6 bases). The ends were cut back, 0 bases at V and 7 bases at J, with 10 bases in the middle. The CDR3 runs 14 residues. Germline CDR1 reads SGHAT; CDR2 reads FQNNGV. CDR3 in amino acids: CASSLERAGNEQFF. The CDR3 DNA reads as TGTGCCAGCAGCTTAGAGCGGGCGGGAAATGAGCAGTTCTTC.

The J gene is TRBJ1-2, the V gene TRBV30; perhaps TRBD1 as D (6 bases). The CDR3 is 12 amino acids. Trimming took off 4 bases at V and 4 bases at J, with 10 bases between the two ends. CDR1 GTSNPN and CDR2 SVGIG come from the germline V gene (reference sequence). The CDR3: CAWMTGGYGYTF. CDR3 nucleotide sequence: TGTGCCTGGATGACAGGTGGCTATGGCTACACCTTC. The full variable domain, with the rest looked up from reference TRBV30 and TRBJ1-2, is SQTIHQWPATLVQPVGSPLSLECTVEGTSNPNLYWYRQAAGRGLQLLFYSVGIGQISSEVPQNLSASRPQDRQFILSSKKLLLSDSGFYLCAWMTGGYGYTFGSGTRLTVV.

The rearrangement joins TRBV5-1 to TRBJ1-2; D may be TRBD1 (6 bases). Germline-derived CDR1 and CDR2 are SGHRS and YFSETQ. V shed 4 bases and J shed 3 bases, with 13 bases lying between them. The length of the CDR3 is 14 residues. CDR3 nucleotide sequence: TGCGCCAGCAGCCAAACCGCAGGGGACTATGGCTACACCTTC. Its protein is CASSQTAGDYGYTF.

The chain uses TRBV7-8 and TRBJ1-2; no clear D gene. The CDR3 totals 14 residues. Germline CDR1 and CDR2: SGHVS and FQNEAQ. The V gene lost 5 bases and the J gene lost 0 bases, with 10 bases spanning the gap. This CDR3 is CASSQWESNYGYTF. The CDR3 region has the DNA TGTGCCAGCAGCCAGTGGGAGTCTAACTATGGCTACACCTTC.

Worth noting for this clone: The sample has other DNA sequences that encode this CDR3 too. The genes are TRBV4-1 and TRBJ1-2, with TRBD1 as a possible D gene (5 bases). The germline CDR1 and CDR2 sequences are MGHRA and YSYEKL. V lost 1 base and J 4 bases, leaving 10 bases between the germline ends. This CDR3 has 14 amino acids. CDR3 region: CASSQGQGSYGYTF. CDR3 nucleotides: TGCGCCAGCAGCCAAGGGCAGGGAAGCTATGGCTACACCTTC.

The CDR3 here is CASRFVDRGGGYTF. The CDR3 coding sequence is TGTGCCAGCAGATTCGTAGACAGGGGAGGCGGCTACACCTTC. The chain recombines TRBV6-5 with TRBJ1-2, with TRBD1 matching over 8 bases. Germline trimming cut 6 bases from V and 8 bases from J; bases unmatched to any gene: 11. The CDR3 has 14 residues. Germline-derived CDR1 and CDR2 are MNHEY and SVGAGI.

CDR3 bases: TGCGCCAGCAGCTTGGTGCGGGACAGGGGCGAGACCCAGTACTTC. It is translated as CASSLVRDRGETQYF. The chain employs TRBV5-1 and TRBJ2-5, with 10 bases identical to TRBD1. The V gene end was trimmed by 0 bases and the J gene end by 5 bases; junction bases not matched to a gene: 4. The CDR3 loop spans 15 amino acids. Germline lookup yields CDR1 SGHRS and CDR2 YFSETQ.

The CDR3 spells CASSLGANSHNHEQYF. CDR3 nucleotide sequence: TGCGCCAGCAGCTTGGGGGCCAACTCCCACAACCACGAGCAGTACTTC. The chain is built from TRBV5-1 and TRBJ2-7, with unresolved D. Trimming took off 0 bases at V and 5 bases at J, with 18 bases between the two ends. The CDR3 consists of 16 residues. Germline CDR1 reads SGHRS; CDR2 reads YFSETQ.

The V and J genes are TRBV28 and TRBJ1-2, with 8 bases lining up with TRBD1. The CDR3 spans 17 residues. V shed 4 bases, J shed 0 bases, and the junction held 10 bases outside the gene matches. Germline CDR1 reads MDHEN; CDR2 reads SYDVKM. CDR3 DNA sequence: TGTGCCAGCAGTTCCGTAAAGGACAGGGCGCCTAACTATGGCTACACCTTC. Its protein product is CASSSVKDRAPNYGYTF.

This chain joins TRBV25-1 and TRBJ2-3; 8 bases are shared with TRBD2. Germline V gene sequence: CDR1 MGHDK, CDR2 SYGVNS. This CDR3 region has 16 residues. Trimming at V came to 4 bases and at J to 3 bases, leaving 9 bases not matched to a gene. The CDR3 DNA follows: TGTGCCAGCAGTGGGGGACGGGAGGGCCAAACAGATACGCAGTATTTT. Its translation is CASSGGREGQTDTQYF.

The V and J genes are TRBV6-2 or TRBV6-3 and TRBJ2-7, with D possibly TRBD1 on 6 matching bases. Trimming stripped 3 bases from V and 3 bases from J, with 15 bases between. The CDR3 runs 15 residues. The germline V gene encodes CDR1 MNHEY and CDR2 SVGEGT. The CDR3 bases are TGTGCCAGCAGTTATGACGGGACACGAATCTACGAGCAGTACTTC. Its protein product is CASSYDGTRIYEQYF.

The CDR3 DNA reads as TGTGCCAGCAGCTTCGTTGACAGCTACAATGAGCAGTTCTTC. Its protein product is CASSFVDSYNEQFF. V usage is TRBV7-6 and J usage is TRBJ2-1; D might be TRBD1 (5 bases). The CDR3 loop spans 14 amino acids. Germline V lookup: CDR1 SGHVS, CDR2 FNYEAQ. The V and J ends lost 3 bases and 3 bases respectively, with 9 bases between them.

In this sample, this clone turned up a few times. The rearrangement joins TRBV9 to TRBJ1-1, with D unresolved. CDR1 SGDLS and CDR2 YYNGEE come from the germline V gene. Trimming pared 0 bases from V and 1 base from J, leaving 4 bases between. The CDR3 runs 13 residues. CDR3 nucleotides: TGTGCCAGCAGCGTAGACGGGAACACTGAAGCTTTCTTT. Translation: CASSVDGNTEAFF.

The J gene is TRBJ2-1, the V gene TRBV6-5; 9 bases align to TRBD2. Germline values: CDR1 MNHEY, CDR2 SVGAGI. Germline trimming cut 10 bases from V and 6 bases from J; bases unmatched to any gene: 10. The CDR3 is 14 amino acids. The CDR3 sequence is CAIGGPSGANEQFF. CDR3 sequence (DNA): TGTGCCATCGGGGGGCCTAGCGGGGCCAATGAGCAGTTCTTC.

The chain is built from TRBV7-9 and TRBJ2-2; D possibly corresponds to TRBD2 (5 bases). The CDR3 length is 16 residues. From germline, CDR1 is SEHNR and CDR2 FQNEAQ (reference sequence). V was clipped by 0 bases and J by 2 bases, with 10 bases between them. CDR3 nucleotide sequence: TGTGCCAGCAGCTTAGCCGGGAATCTTAACACCGGGGAGCTGTTTTTT. Amino acids: CASSLAGNLNTGELFF.

The chain has TRBV7-9 and TRBJ1-1; tentatively, D is TRBD1 (5 bases). V lost 4 bases, J lost 5 bases, and 14 bases lay in between. The CDR3 totals 14 residues. Germline-derived CDR1 and CDR2 are SEHNR and FQNEAQ (reference sequence). The CDR3 nucleotides read TGTGCCAGCAGCTCCGGGGGACTGTCGACTGAAGCTTTCTTT. Translated: CASSSGGLSTEAFF.

The chain has TRBV7-2 and TRBJ2-7; 8 bases align to TRBD2. After removal of 2 bases from V and 0 bases from J, the junction contained 12 bases not matched to a gene. This CDR3 contains 18 residues. Germline V lookup: CDR1 SGHTA, CDR2 FQGNSA. The CDR3 coding sequence is TGTGCCAGCAGCTTAATTGAGTTTGGGAGCGGGAGCTCCTACGAGCAGTACTTC. This translates into CASSLIEFGSGSSYEQYF. Combining the CDR3 with reference TRBV7-2 and TRBJ2-7 gives the whole variable domain GAGVSQSPSNKVTEKGKDVELRCDPISGHTALYWYRQSLGQGLEFLIYFQGNSAPDKSGLPSDRFSAERTGGSVSTLTIQRTQQEDSAVYLCASSLIEFGSGSSYEQYFGPGTRLTVT.

The chain combines TRBV10-1 with TRBJ1-1; tentative D call: TRBD1 (5 bases). The CDR3 consists of 14 residues. The ends were cut back, 0 bases at V and 10 bases at J, with 15 bases in the middle. Germline values: CDR1 WNHNN, CDR2 SYGVQD (reference sequence). CDR3 protein: CASSESLVFGGAFF. CDR3 in DNA: TGCGCCAGCAGTGAGTCGCTTGTTTTCGGGGGAGCTTTCTTT.